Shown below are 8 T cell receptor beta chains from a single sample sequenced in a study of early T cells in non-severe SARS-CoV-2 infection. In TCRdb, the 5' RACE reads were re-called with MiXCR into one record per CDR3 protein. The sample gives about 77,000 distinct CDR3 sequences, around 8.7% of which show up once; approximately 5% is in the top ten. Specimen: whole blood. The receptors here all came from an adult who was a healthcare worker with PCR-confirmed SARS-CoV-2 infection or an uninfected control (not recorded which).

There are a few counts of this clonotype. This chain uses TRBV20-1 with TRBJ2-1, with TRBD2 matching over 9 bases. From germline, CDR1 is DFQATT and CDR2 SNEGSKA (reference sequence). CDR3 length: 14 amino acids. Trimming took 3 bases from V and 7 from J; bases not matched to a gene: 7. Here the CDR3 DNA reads TGCAGTGCTAGTCTGAGCGGGAGGTGGAATGAGCAGTTCTTC. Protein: CSASLSGRWNEQFF.

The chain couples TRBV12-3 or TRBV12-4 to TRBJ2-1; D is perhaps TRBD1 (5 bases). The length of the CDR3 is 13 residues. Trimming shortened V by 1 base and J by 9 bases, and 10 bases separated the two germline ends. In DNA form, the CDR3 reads TGTGCCAGCAGTTTAGGTAGGGGCGGTGAGCAGTTCTTC. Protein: CASSLGRGGEQFF.

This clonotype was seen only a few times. Here the CDR3 reads CASTTGRFGTEAFF. The CDR3 DNA is TGTGCCAGCACGACCGGGAGGTTCGGCACTGAAGCTTTCTTT. The J gene is TRBJ1-1, the V gene TRBV6-1, with D uncertain. Germline CDR1 and CDR2: MNHNS and SASEGT. Trimming pared 7 bases from V and 4 bases from J, leaving 16 bases between. The CDR3 contains 14 residues.

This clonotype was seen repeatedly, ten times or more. CDR3 region: CASSLESRTDTQYF. In DNA form, the CDR3 reads TGTGCCAGCAGTCTTGAGTCCCGGACAGATACGCAGTATTTT. The chain uses TRBV28 and TRBJ2-3; D is uncertain. V lost 5 bases and J lost 3, with 12 bases in between. CDR3 length: 14 residues. CDR1 is MDHEN and CDR2 is SYDVKM in the germline V gene.

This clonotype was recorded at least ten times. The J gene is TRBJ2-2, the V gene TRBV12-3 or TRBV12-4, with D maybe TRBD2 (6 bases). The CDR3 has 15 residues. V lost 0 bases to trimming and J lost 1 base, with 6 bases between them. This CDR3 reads CASSLAGGNTGELFF. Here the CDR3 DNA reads TGTGCCAGCAGTTTAGCGGGAGGGAACACCGGGGAGCTGTTTTTT.

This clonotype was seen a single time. This chain's CDR3 is CACSSGAQETQYF. Here the CDR3 DNA reads TGTGCCTGTTCCAGCGGGGCACAAGAGACCCAGTACTTC. The J gene is TRBJ2-5, the V gene TRBV30; 7 positions match TRBD2. The trim removed 6 bases at V and 2 bases at J, leaving 6 bases unmatched. CDR1 is GTSNPN and CDR2 is SVGIG in the germline V gene (reference sequence). This CDR3 is built from 13 residues. The full variable domain, rest sourced from reference TRBV30 and TRBJ2-5, is SQTIHQWPATLVQPVGSPLSLECTVEGTSNPNLYWYRQAAGRGLQLLFYSVGIGQISSEVPQNLSASRPQDRQFILSSKKLLLSDSGFYLCACSSGAQETQYFGPGTRLLVL.

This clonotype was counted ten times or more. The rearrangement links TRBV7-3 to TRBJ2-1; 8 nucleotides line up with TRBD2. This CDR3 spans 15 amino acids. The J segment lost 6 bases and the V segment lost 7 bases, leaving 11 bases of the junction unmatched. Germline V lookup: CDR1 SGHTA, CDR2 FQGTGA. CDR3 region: CASTEGGLAANEQFF. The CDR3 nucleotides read TGTGCCAGCACCGAGGGCGGACTAGCAGCCAATGAGCAGTTCTTC.

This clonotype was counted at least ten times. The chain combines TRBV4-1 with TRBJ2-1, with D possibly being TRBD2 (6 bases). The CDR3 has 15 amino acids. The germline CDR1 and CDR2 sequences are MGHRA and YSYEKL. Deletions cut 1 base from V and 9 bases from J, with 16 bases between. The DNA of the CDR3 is TGCGCCAGCAGCCAAGCGACGGGGCCTAGCGTTGAGCAGTTCTTC. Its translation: CASSQATGPSVEQFF.